This T cell receptor beta chain was profiled in a study of blood T cell repertoires in COVID-19. Overall study: Material from acute and convalescent COVID-19 was sourced from the United States, Italy and Spain. T cells, B-cell-depleted T cells, or PBMCs provided the cDNA or gDNA that served as material.

CDR3 size: 16 residues. CDR1 is SEHNR and CDR2 is FQNEAQ in the germline V gene (reference sequence). The ends were cut back, 7 bases at V and 0 bases at J, with 16 bases in the middle. In the study's own analysis: The authors estimated nucleated cell counts from reference gene primer amplification. Only in-frame clones appear in the TCRdb table, and some are missing; sequencing was by immunoSEQ multiplex PCR. The V and J calls and clone size come from that table; D and trimming were worked out from the DNA. Of roughly 200,000 clones detected, 70% to 90% appear once; the ten largest clones hold around 3%.

Input material: peripheral blood. This clonotype was sampled from a man between 60 and 75 years old with acute or convalescent COVID-19. The chain links TRBV7-9 to TRBJ1-3; a possible D gene is TRBD1 (5 bases). The CDR3 DNA reads TGTGCCAGCAACGAGAATCAGGGCGACTCTGGAAACACCATATATTTT. Amino acids: CASNENQGDSGNTIYF.